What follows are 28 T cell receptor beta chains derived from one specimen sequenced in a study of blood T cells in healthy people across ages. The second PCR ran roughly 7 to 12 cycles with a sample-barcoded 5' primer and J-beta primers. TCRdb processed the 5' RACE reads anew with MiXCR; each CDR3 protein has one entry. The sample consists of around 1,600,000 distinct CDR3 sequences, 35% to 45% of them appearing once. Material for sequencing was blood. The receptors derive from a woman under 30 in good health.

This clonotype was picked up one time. For the CDR3, the DNA is TGTGCCAGTAGTCGCTCAATTCTGTATGGCTACACCTTC. It codes for CASSRSILYGYTF. V gene TRBV19 combines with J gene TRBJ1-2; no reliable D call. CDR1 and CDR2 (germline): LNHDA, SQIVND (reference sequence). Trimming took off 5 bases at V and 5 bases at J, with 12 bases between the two ends. The CDR3 extends over 13 amino acids.

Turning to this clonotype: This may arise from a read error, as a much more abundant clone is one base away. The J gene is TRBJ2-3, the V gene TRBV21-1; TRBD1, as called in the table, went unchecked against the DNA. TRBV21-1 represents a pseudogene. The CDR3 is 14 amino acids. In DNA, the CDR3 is TGTGCCAGCAGCAAAAGACAGAGCACAGATACGCAGTATTTT. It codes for CASSKRQSTDTQYF.

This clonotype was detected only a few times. The CDR3 sequence: CASRNENAEQFF. CDR3 sequence (DNA): TGTGCCAGCAGGAATGAAAATGCTGAGCAGTTCTTC. V usage is TRBV2 and J usage is TRBJ2-1, with no clear D. Between the trimmed V and J ends, which lost 6 bases and 9 bases, there was a span of 12 bases. The CDR3 has 12 amino acids. The V gene's germline CDR1 is SNHLY and CDR2 FYNNEI.

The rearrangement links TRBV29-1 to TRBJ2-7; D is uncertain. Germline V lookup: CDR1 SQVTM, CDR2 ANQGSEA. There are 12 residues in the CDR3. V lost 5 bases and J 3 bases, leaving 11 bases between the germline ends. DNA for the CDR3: TGCAGCGTTTGGAACTCCCGCTACGAGCAGTACTTC. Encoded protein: CSVWNSRYEQYF.

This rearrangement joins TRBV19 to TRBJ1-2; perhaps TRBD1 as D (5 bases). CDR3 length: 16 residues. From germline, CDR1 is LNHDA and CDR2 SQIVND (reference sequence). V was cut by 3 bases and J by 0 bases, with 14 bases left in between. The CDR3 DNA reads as TGTGCCAGTAGTATGCCGCCAGGGTCGACTAACTATGGCTACACCTTC. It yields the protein CASSMPPGSTNYGYTF.

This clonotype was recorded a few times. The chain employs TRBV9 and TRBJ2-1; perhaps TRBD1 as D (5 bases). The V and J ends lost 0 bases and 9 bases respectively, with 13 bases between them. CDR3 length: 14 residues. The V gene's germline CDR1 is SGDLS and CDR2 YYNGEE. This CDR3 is CASSVGGPVREQFF. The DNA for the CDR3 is TGTGCCAGCAGCGTAGGGGGCCCTGTTCGTGAGCAGTTCTTC.

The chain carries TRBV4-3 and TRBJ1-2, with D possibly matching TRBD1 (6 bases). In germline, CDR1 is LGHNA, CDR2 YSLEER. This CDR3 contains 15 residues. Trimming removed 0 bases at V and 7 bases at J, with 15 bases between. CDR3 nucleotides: TGCGCCAGCAGCCAAGAAAGGGGGGGGGCGTCTGGCTACACCTTC. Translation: CASSQERGGASGYTF.

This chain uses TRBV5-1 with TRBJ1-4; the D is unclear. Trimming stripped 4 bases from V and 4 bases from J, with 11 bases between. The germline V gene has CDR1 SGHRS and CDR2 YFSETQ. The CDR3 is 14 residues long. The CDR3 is CASSNRADNEKLFF. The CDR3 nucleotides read TGCGCCAGCAGCAACCGGGCCGATAATGAAAAACTGTTTTTT. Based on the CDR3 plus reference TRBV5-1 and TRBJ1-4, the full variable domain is KAGVTQTPRYLIKTRGQQVTLSCSPISGHRSVSWYQQTPGQGLQFLFEYFSETQRNKGNFPGRFSGRQFSNSRSEMNVSTLELGDSALYLCASSNRADNEKLFFGSGTQLSVL.

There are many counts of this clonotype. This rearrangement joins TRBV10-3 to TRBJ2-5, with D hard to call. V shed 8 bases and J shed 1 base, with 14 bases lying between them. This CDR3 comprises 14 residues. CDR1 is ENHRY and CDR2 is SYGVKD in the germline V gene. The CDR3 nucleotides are TGTGCCATCGGTTCCAGCTACGCCCAAGAGACCCAGTACTTC. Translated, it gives CAIGSSYAQETQYF.

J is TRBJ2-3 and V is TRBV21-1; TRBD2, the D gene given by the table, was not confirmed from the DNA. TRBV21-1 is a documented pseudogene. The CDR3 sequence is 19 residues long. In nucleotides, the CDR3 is TGTGCCAGCAGCAAAGACCCACATTGTAGCGGGAGCCGCGAAGATACGCAGTATTTT. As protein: CASSKDPHCSGSREDTQYF.

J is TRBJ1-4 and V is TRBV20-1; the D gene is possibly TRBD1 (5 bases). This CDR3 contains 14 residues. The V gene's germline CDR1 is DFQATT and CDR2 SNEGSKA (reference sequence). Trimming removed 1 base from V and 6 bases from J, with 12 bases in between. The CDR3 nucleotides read TGCAGTGCTAGAGTGGGGCGATCTGATGAAAAACTGTTTTTT. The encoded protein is CSARVGRSDEKLFF.

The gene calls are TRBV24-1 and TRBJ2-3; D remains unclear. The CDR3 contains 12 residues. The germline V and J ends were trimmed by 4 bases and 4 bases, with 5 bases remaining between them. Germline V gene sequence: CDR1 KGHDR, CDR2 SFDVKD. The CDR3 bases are TGTGCCACCAGTGAGTACCCAGATACGCAGTATTTT. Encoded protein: CATSEYPDTQYF.

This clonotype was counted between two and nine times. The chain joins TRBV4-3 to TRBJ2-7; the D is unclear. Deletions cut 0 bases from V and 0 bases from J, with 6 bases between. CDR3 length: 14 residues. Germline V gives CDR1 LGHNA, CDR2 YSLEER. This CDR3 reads CASSQEPISYEQYF. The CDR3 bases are TGCGCCAGCAGCCAAGAACCCATCTCCTACGAGCAGTACTTC.

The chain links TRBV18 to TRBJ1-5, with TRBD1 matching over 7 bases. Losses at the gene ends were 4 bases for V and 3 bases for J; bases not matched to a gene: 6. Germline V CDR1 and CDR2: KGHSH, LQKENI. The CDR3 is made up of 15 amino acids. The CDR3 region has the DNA TGTGCCAGCTCACAGGGCCAGGGGGACAATCAGCCCCAGCATTTT. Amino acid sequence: CASSQGQGDNQPQHF.

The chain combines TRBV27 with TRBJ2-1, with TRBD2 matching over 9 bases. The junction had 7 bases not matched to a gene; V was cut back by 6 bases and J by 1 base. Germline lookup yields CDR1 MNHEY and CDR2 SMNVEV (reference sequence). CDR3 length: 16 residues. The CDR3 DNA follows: TGTGCCAGCAGGATGACTAGCGGCCCTTCCTACAATGAGCAGTTCTTC. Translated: CASRMTSGPSYNEQFF.

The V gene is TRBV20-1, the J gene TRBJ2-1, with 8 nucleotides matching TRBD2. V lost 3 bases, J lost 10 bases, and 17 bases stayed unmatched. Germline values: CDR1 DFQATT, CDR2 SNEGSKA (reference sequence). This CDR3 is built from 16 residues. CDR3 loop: CSASKSGRSGSYEQFF. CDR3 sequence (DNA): TGCAGTGCTAGTAAGTCCGGCAGAAGCGGGAGCTACGAGCAGTTCTTC.

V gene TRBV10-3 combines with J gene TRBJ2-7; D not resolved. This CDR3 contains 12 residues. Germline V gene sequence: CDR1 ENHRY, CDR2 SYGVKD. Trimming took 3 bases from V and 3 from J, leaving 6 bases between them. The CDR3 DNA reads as TGTGCCATCAGTGACGACAACTACGAGCAGTACTTC. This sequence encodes CAISDDNYEQYF.

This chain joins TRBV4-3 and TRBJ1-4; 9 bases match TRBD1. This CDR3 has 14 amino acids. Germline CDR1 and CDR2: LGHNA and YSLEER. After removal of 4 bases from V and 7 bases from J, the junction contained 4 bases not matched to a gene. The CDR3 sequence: CASSPGTGLEKLFF. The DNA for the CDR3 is TGCGCCAGCAGCCCCGGGACAGGGCTTGAAAAACTGTTTTTT.

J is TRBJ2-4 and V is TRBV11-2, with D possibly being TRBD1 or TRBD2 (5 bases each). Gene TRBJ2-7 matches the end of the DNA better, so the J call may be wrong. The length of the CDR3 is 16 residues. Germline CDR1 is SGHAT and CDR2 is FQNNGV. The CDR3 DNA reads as TGTGCCAGTAGCCACCTCCGAGGGGAGTACATCTACGAGCAGTACTTC. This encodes CASSHLRGEYIYEQYF.

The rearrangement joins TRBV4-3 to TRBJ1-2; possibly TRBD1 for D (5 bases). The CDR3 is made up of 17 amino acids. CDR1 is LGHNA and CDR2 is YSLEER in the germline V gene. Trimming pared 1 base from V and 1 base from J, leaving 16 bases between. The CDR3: CASSQAAGGAFNYGYTF. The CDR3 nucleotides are TGCGCCAGCAGCCAAGCAGCCGGCGGGGCCTTTAACTATGGCTACACCTTC.

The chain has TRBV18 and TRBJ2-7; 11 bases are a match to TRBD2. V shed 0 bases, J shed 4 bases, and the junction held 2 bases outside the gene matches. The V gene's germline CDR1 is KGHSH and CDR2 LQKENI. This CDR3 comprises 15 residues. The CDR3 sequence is CASSPPRTSGYEQYF. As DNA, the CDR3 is TGTGCCAGCTCACCACCACGGACTAGCGGGTACGAGCAGTACTTC.

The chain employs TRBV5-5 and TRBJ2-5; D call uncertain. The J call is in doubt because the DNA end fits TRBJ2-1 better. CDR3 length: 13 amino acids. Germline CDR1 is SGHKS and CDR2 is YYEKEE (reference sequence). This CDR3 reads CANTSGSLETQFF. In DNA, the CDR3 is TGTGCCAACACCTCGGGTAGTCTCGAGACCCAGTTCTTC.

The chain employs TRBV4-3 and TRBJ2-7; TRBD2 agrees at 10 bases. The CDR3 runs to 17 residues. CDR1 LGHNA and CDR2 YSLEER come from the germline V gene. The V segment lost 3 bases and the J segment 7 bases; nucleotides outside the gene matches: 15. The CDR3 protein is CASSQSHLAGVNDEQYF. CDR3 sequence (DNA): TGCGCCAGCAGCCAGTCACACCTAGCGGGGGTTAATGATGAGCAGTACTTC.

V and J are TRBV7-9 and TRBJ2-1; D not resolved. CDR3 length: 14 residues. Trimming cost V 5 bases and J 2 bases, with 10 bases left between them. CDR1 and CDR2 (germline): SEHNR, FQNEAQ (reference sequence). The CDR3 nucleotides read TGTGCCAGCAGCCTCAAGAGCGCCTACAATGAGCAGTTCTTC. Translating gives CASSLKSAYNEQFF.

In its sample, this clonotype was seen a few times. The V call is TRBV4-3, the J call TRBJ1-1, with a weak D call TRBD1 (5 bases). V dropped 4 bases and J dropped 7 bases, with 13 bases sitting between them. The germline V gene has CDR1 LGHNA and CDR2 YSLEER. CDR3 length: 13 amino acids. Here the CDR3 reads CASSPWGSVEAFF. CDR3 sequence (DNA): TGCGCCAGCAGCCCCTGGGGGTCTGTTGAAGCTTTCTTT.

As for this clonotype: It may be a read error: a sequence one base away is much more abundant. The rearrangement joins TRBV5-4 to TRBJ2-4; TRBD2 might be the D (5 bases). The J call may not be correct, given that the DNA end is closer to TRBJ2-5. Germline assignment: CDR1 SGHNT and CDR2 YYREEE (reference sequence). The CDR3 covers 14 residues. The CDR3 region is CASSSRGTQATQYF. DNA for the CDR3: TGTGCCAGCAGCTCCCGGGGAACCCAAGCGACCCAGTACTTC.

The CDR3 DNA is TGCAGTGCTAGAGACCGGACAGGGGGTTTTCAGCCCCAGCATTTT. This translates into CSARDRTGGFQPQHF. The V call is TRBV20-1, the J call TRBJ1-5; 10 bases map to TRBD1. With V trimmed by 0 bases and J by 6 bases, 5 bases remained unmatched. CDR3 size: 15 residues. The V gene's germline CDR1 is DFQATT and CDR2 SNEGSKA (reference sequence).

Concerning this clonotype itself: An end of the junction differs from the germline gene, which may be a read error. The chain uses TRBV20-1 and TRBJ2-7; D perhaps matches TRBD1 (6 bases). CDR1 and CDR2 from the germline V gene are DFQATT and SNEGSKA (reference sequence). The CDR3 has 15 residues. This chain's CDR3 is CSARQNRASSDEQYF. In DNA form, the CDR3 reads TGCAGTGCCCGCCAGAACAGGGCAAGCTCCGACGAGCAGTACTTC.